What follows describes a single T cell receptor (beta chain). Original processing methods: Reference gene primer amplification in the assay estimated nucleated cell counts. Only in-frame clones appear in the TCRdb table, and some are missing; sequencing was by immunoSEQ multiplex PCR. The D gene and trimming were derived from the DNA, and the V and J assignments and clone size from that table. The sample shows 200,000 to 250,000 clones, 84% of them seen only once. Participants had their cohort set by participant-reported clinical history. Germline values: CDR1 KGHSH, CDR2 LQKENI. V was pared by 6 bases and J by 2 bases, with 7 bases of the junction left unmatched. CDR3 length: 14 residues. The data were taken from a study of blood T cell repertoires in COVID-19. Study as a whole: Samples came from the United States, Italy and Spain, spanning acute and convalescent COVID-19.

The sequencing input was PBMCs or T cells enriched from blood (not recorded which). The receptor's source is a man aged 60-69 years who had recovered from COVID-19. V and J are TRBV18 and TRBJ2-7, with 7 positions matching TRBD1. In DNA form, the CDR3 reads TGTGCCAGCTCCCTGAGACAGGGAGCCTACGAGCAGTACTTC. Its translation is CASSLRQGAYEQYF.